This entry lists 32 T cell receptor beta chains sequenced from one sample in a study of STAT5B mutations in CD4+ large granular lymphocyte leukemia (dated by TCRdb to about 2022). Library construction relied on the immunoSEQ multiplex PCR assay. TCRdb holds this immuneACCESS table with in-frame rearrangements only. Some clones are missing; in checked studies, unresolved V genes explain under half, and the rest has no known cause. The sample records roughly 46,000 clones, about 80% of which are singletons. The biggest ten clones account for 0.3% to 0.45% of the sample. Sequencing was performed on CD4+ T cells from blood buffy coats. The receptors originated from a human donor in good health.

The rearrangement links TRBV6-1 to TRBJ1-5; TRBD1 matches at 9 bases. The CDR3 has 15 residues. J lost 2 bases, V lost 6 bases, and 5 bases had no gene match. Germline V gene data show CDR1 as MNHNS and CDR2 as SASEGT. The CDR3 region is CASRAGQGGNQPQHF. CDR3 coding DNA: TGTGCCAGCAGAGCGGGACAGGGAGGCAATCAGCCCCAGCATTTT.

This chain joins TRBV11-1 and TRBJ2-5, with 11 bases matching TRBD1. The CDR3 length is 15 residues. The germline CDR1 and CDR2 sequences are SGHAT and FQDESV (reference sequence). Trimming at V came to 5 bases and at J to 4 bases, leaving 6 bases not matched to a gene. The CDR3 here is CASSPGQGAGETQYF. CDR3 coding DNA: TGTGCCAGCAGCCCAGGACAGGGGGCGGGAGAGACCCAGTACTTC.

The chain employs TRBV28 and TRBJ2-1, with D perhaps TRBD1 or TRBD2 (5 bases each). Trimming took 2 bases from V and 8 from J, leaving 22 bases between them. The CDR3 covers 17 residues. The V gene's germline CDR1 is MDHEN and CDR2 SYDVKM. In DNA, the CDR3 is TGTGCCAGCAGTTTAAATGGCTTTCGGGACGCGAGCGATGAGCAGTTCTTC. Protein sequence: CASSLNGFRDASDEQFF.

This rearrangement joins TRBV21-1 to TRBJ1-5; TRBD1 was called by the table and not checked on the DNA. TRBV21-1 is tagged as a pseudogene. The CDR3 length is 16 residues. CDR3 loop: CASRPRAGVSNQPQHF. Here the CDR3 DNA reads TGTGCCAGCAGGCCGAGGGCAGGGGTTAGCAATCAGCCCCAGCATTTT.

The chain recombines TRBV5-4 with TRBJ2-4; possible D gene TRBD2, 6 bases. This CDR3 is 14 amino acids long. V gave up 5 bases and J gave up 4 bases, with 13 bases separating them. Germline CDR1 is SGHNT and CDR2 is YYREEE (reference sequence). For the CDR3, the DNA is TGTGCCAGCAGTTGGGGGACTCAAAAAAACATTCAGTACTTC. Translating it yields CASSWGTQKNIQYF.

To note about this clone: This sample also contains other DNA sequences that code for the same CDR3. The chain carries TRBV4-1 and TRBJ2-7, with 10 bases aligning to TRBD2. Germline V lookup: CDR1 MGHRA, CDR2 YSYEKL. There are 17 residues in the CDR3. V was clipped by 0 bases and J by 0 bases; unmatched bases: 5. The CDR3 reads CASSQERTSGNSYEQYF. In nucleotides, the CDR3 is TGCGCCAGCAGCCAAGAGCGTACTAGCGGGAACTCCTACGAGCAGTACTTC.

The rearrangement joins TRBV2 to TRBJ2-2; D not resolved. This CDR3 has 12 residues. V shed 6 bases and J shed 3 bases, with 5 bases lying between them. The germline CDR1 and CDR2 sequences are SNHLY and FYNNEI. CDR3 in DNA: TGTGCCAGCAGGGTCTACACCGGGGAGCTGTTTTTT. Translated: CASRVYTGELFF.

The CDR3 protein is CASSESWEGEQFF. As DNA, the CDR3 is TGCGCCAGCAGTGAGTCTTGGGAGGGTGAGCAGTTCTTC. The rearrangement uses TRBV10-1 and TRBJ2-1; 7 nucleotides line up with TRBD2. CDR3 length: 13 amino acids. Looked up from germline, CDR1 is WNHNN and CDR2 is SYGVQD (reference sequence). With V trimmed by 0 bases and J by 9 bases, 2 bases remained unmatched.

This chain links TRBV5-1 with TRBJ2-1; 10 bases are shared with TRBD2. CDR1 and CDR2 from the germline V gene are SGHRS and YFSETQ. This CDR3 region has 14 residues. J lost 10 bases, V lost 9 bases, and 13 bases had no gene match. CDR3 loop: CATSTSGISREQFF. DNA of the CDR3: TGCGCCACCTCAACTAGCGGGATTTCAAGGGAGCAGTTCTTC. The full variable domain, its missing parts supplied by reference TRBV5-1 and TRBJ2-1, is KAGVTQTPRYLIKTRGQQVTLSCSPISGHRSVSWYQQTPGQGLQFLFEYFSETQRNKGNFPGRFSGRQFSNSRSEMNVSTLELGDSALYLCATSTSGISREQFFGPGTRLTVL.

The V and J genes are TRBV7-3 and TRBJ2-7; weak D call: TRBD2 (6 bases). This CDR3 region has 13 residues. The ends were cut back, 5 bases at V and 1 base at J, with 9 bases in the middle. The germline CDR1 and CDR2 sequences are SGHTA and FQGTGA. The CDR3 region is CASSTGLSYEQYF. In DNA, the CDR3 is TGTGCCAGCAGCACGGGACTTTCCTACGAGCAGTACTTC. Full variable domain (rest looked up from reference TRBV7-3 and TRBJ2-7): GAGVSQTPSNKVTEKGKYVELRCDPISGHTALYWYRQSLGQGPEFLIYFQGTGAADDSGLPNDRFFAVRPEGSVSTLKIQRTERGDSAVYLCASSTGLSYEQYFGPGTRLTVT.

V gene TRBV29-1 combines with J gene TRBJ2-5; TRBD1 is a possible D gene (5 bases). Germline V CDR1 and CDR2: SQVTM, ANQGSEA. The CDR3 is 11 residues long. Trimming pared 5 bases from V and 5 bases from J, leaving 9 bases between. The DNA for the CDR3 is TGCAGCGTTCAGCAGGGTGAGACCCAGTACTTC. Translating gives CSVQQGETQYF. Together with reference TRBV29-1 and TRBJ2-5, the CDR3 gives the full variable domain: SAVISQKPSRDICQRGTSLTIQCQVDSQVTMMFWYRQQPGQSLTLIATANQGSEATYESGFVIDKFPISRPNLTFSTLTVSNMSPEDSSIYLCSVQQGETQYFGPGTRLLVL.

The chain has TRBV5-6 and TRBJ2-7; the match to TRBD2 covers 10 bases. Per germline, CDR1 SGHDT and CDR2 YYEEEE. Trimming at V came to 6 bases and at J to 6 bases, leaving 21 bases not matched to a gene. The CDR3 consists of 18 residues. CDR3 sequence reads: CASNPGRLAGVWGAEQYF. In DNA form, the CDR3 reads TGTGCCAGCAATCCCGGCCGGCTAGCGGGAGTTTGGGGCGCCGAGCAGTACTTC.

The rearrangement uses TRBV27 and TRBJ2-2; D call uncertain. The V end lost 1 base, the J end lost 4 bases, and 7 bases lay between the germline ends. The CDR3 covers 14 residues. Looked up from germline, CDR1 is MNHEY and CDR2 is SMNVEV (reference sequence). The CDR3 DNA reads TGTGCCAGCAGTTTATTCGCTCGCACCGGGGAGCTGTTTTTT. Amino acid sequence: CASSLFARTGELFF.

This clone was seen a few times. The CDR3 DNA reads TGCGCCAGCAGGTGGAACACCGGGGAGCTGTTTTTT. Amino acids: CASRWNTGELFF. The chain combines TRBV10-2 with TRBJ2-2, with unresolved D. Germline CDR1 and CDR2: WSHSY and SAAADI. CDR3 size: 12 residues. V lost 6 bases to trimming and J lost 1 base, with 3 bases between them.

This clone was seen more than once but under ten times. J is TRBJ1-1 and V is TRBV10-2; D is possibly TRBD1 (5 bases). CDR1 WSHSY and CDR2 SAAADI come from the germline V gene. Trimming shortened V by 6 bases and J by 3 bases, and 8 bases separated the two germline ends. This CDR3 region has 12 residues. The CDR3 bases are TGCGCCAGCAGCGGGGGGGACACTGAAGCTTTCTTT. This sequence encodes CASSGGDTEAFF.

The chain recombines TRBV5-4 with TRBJ2-1, with TRBD2 matching over 11 bases. The CDR3 contains 13 residues. Germline V gene lookup returns CDR1 SGHNT and CDR2 YYREEE (reference sequence). Trimming took 7 bases from V and 6 from J; bases not matched to a gene: 3. CDR3 nucleotides: TGTGCCAGCGGTAGCGGGGGGGCCAATGAGCAGTTCTTC. It codes for CASGSGGANEQFF.

V and J are TRBV14 and TRBJ1-3; D is ambiguous. CDR3 length equals 16 residues. CDR1 and CDR2 (germline): SGHDN, FVKESK. Trimming cost V 1 base and J 4 bases, with 14 bases left between them. The CDR3 sequence: CASSQVVSGRGNTIYF. CDR3 DNA sequence: TGTGCCAGCAGCCAAGTCGTCTCAGGCAGGGGAAACACCATATATTTT. The full variable domain, rest sourced from reference TRBV14 and TRBJ1-3, is EAGVTQFPSHSVIEKGQTVTLRCDPISGHDNLYWYRRVMGKEIKFLLHFVKESKQDESGMPNNRFLAERTGGTYSTLKVQPAELEDSGVYFCASSQVVSGRGNTIYFGEGSWLTVV.

The V and J genes are TRBV6-5 and TRBJ2-1; perhaps TRBD2 as D (6 bases). Germline loops: CDR1 MNHEY, CDR2 SVGAGI. V was clipped by 6 bases and J by 7 bases, with 19 bases between them. The CDR3 loop spans 15 amino acids. CDR3 region: CASRAGTLGENEQFF. DNA of the CDR3: TGTGCCAGCAGGGCCGGGACTCTGGGAGAGAATGAGCAGTTCTTC.

The chain recombines TRBV7-2 with TRBJ2-1; D call uncertain. Germline V CDR1 and CDR2: SGHTA, FQGNSA. V gave up 0 bases and J gave up 10 bases, with 7 bases separating them. CDR3 length equals 12 residues. In DNA form, the CDR3 reads TGTGCCAGCAGCTTAGCTCTATTAGAGCAGTTCTTC. Its protein is CASSLALLEQFF.

This clone was seen only a few times. The J gene is TRBJ1-1, the V gene TRBV5-4; 7 nucleotides line up with TRBD1. Germline CDR1 and CDR2: SGHNT and YYREEE (reference sequence). V shed 4 bases, J shed 4 bases, and the junction held 7 bases outside the gene matches. The CDR3 has 14 residues. As DNA, the CDR3 is TGTGCCAGCAGCAGGATGGGACAGAGCACTGAAGCTTTCTTT. Its translation is CASSRMGQSTEAFF.

The chain combines TRBV2 with TRBJ1-5; D is possibly TRBD1 (5 bases). CDR3 length: 14 residues. V gave up 2 bases and J gave up 4 bases, with 9 bases separating them. Germline V CDR1 and CDR2: SNHLY, FYNNEI. The CDR3 sequence: CASSEFRGNQPQHF. CDR3 DNA sequence: TGTGCCAGCAGTGAATTTAGGGGAAATCAGCCCCAGCATTTT.

The chain is built from TRBV7-2 and TRBJ1-1; perhaps TRBD1 as D (6 bases). V was shortened by 6 bases and J by 4 bases, with 15 bases between the two germline ends. The CDR3 totals 14 residues. Per germline, CDR1 SGHTA and CDR2 FQGNSA. The CDR3 DNA follows: TGTGCCAGCAGATCGGGGGGCTATATCACTGAAGCTTTCTTT. Translated: CASRSGGYITEAFF.

V is TRBV6-1 and J is TRBJ2-1, with D possibly TRBD2 on 5 matching bases. Trimming left V 0 bases short and J 5 bases short, with 11 bases between. Germline CDR1 is MNHNS and CDR2 is SASEGT. This CDR3 comprises 15 residues. The CDR3 DNA follows: TGTGCCAGCAGTGAAGCAAGGACTGCGAACAATGAGCAGTTCTTC. This gives the protein CASSEARTANNEQFF.

This chain links TRBV5-4 with TRBJ1-2; possibly TRBD1 for D (6 bases). The V end was cut by 3 bases, the J end by 4 bases, with 16 bases between. This CDR3 comprises 15 residues. CDR1 SGHNT and CDR2 YYREEE come from the germline V gene (reference sequence). The chain's CDR3 is CASSSSGSGAYGYTF. CDR3 nucleotides: TGTGCCAGCAGCTCCTCCGGTTCAGGGGCCTATGGCTACACCTTC.

V is TRBV25-1 and J is TRBJ1-4; 9 bases are a match to TRBD1. The CDR3 consists of 15 residues. In germline, CDR1 is MGHDK, CDR2 SYGVNS. The J segment lost 6 bases and the V segment lost 4 bases, leaving 6 bases of the junction unmatched. In DNA, the CDR3 is TGTGCCAGCAGTGTAAGGACAGGGGTGGATGAAAAACTGTTTTTT. The encoded protein is CASSVRTGVDEKLFF.

V is TRBV5-4 and J is TRBJ2-1; D may be TRBD1 (6 bases). The germline V and J ends were trimmed by 6 bases and 4 bases, with 14 bases remaining between them. This CDR3 contains 14 residues. Germline V gene data show CDR1 as SGHNT and CDR2 as YYREEE (reference sequence). The CDR3 coding sequence is TGTGCCAGCACCGTATGGGACAAATACAATGAGCAGTTCTTC. Its translation: CASTVWDKYNEQFF.

CDR3 sequence reads: CASSHRAYGYTF. The CDR3 region has the DNA TGCGCCAGCAGTCATCGGGCCTATGGCTACACCTTC. V is TRBV23-1 and J is TRBJ1-2; D is unclear. TRBV23-1 is an ORF, and what it does is uncertain. V lost 3 bases and J 4 bases, leaving 6 bases between the germline ends. CDR3 length equals 12 residues.

This chain uses TRBV19 with TRBJ1-1, with 7 bases that match TRBD1. The germline V gene has CDR1 LNHDA and CDR2 SQIVND (reference sequence). The J segment lost 0 bases and the V segment lost 5 bases, leaving 0 bases of the junction unmatched. The CDR3 covers 13 residues. The CDR3 nucleotides read TGTGCCAGTAGTGGACAGGTGAACACTGAAGCTTTCTTT. It encodes CASSGQVNTEAFF.

V and J are TRBV5-1 and TRBJ2-6; D not resolved. The CDR3 has 15 residues. Germline CDR1 SGHRS, CDR2 YFSETQ. The V and J ends lost 0 bases and 0 bases respectively, with 4 bases between them. DNA of the CDR3: TGCGCCAGCAGCTTGGGGCGCTCTGGGGCCAACGTCCTGACTTTC. Residues: CASSLGRSGANVLTF. Looking up the rest from reference TRBV5-1 and TRBJ2-6 gives the full variable domain: KAGVTQTPRYLIKTRGQQVTLSCSPISGHRSVSWYQQTPGQGLQFLFEYFSETQRNKGNFPGRFSGRQFSNSRSEMNVSTLELGDSALYLCASSLGRSGANVLTFGAGSRLTVL.

The chain uses TRBV5-4 and TRBJ1-1; a possible D gene is TRBD1 (5 bases). The CDR3 contains 15 residues. V was cut by 4 bases and J by 1 base, with 14 bases left in between. CDR1 is SGHNT and CDR2 is YYREEE in the germline V gene (reference sequence). CDR3 in amino acids: CASSTGGTSNTEAFF. DNA for the CDR3: TGTGCCAGCAGCACGGGAGGGACGTCGAACACTGAAGCTTTCTTT.

The chain carries TRBV30 and TRBJ2-2; D unresolved. Germline lookup yields CDR1 GTSNPN and CDR2 SVGIG (reference sequence). V was cut by 4 bases and J by 5 bases, with 14 bases left in between. The CDR3 spans 14 residues. CDR3 region: CAWNRGTATGELFF. As DNA, the CDR3 is TGTGCCTGGAACCGTGGCACGGCAACCGGGGAGCTGTTTTTT.

V gene TRBV19 combines with J gene TRBJ2-7; TRBD2 might be the D (6 bases). CDR3 length: 13 amino acids. The germline V gene has CDR1 LNHDA and CDR2 SQIVND (reference sequence). V was clipped by 0 bases and J by 5 bases, with 8 bases between them. The CDR3 here is CASSIDSGDEQYF. CDR3 bases: TGTGCCAGTAGTATAGACTCGGGGGACGAGCAGTACTTC.